The rows below give T cell receptor beta chains drawn from one sample of a study of cytomegalovirus exposure and HLA in healthy donors. TCRdb's copy holds only in-frame clones and misses some; the assay was immunoSEQ multiplex PCR. The sample yields over 45,000 clones, 83% seen once. The sample was PBMCs. The receptors shown here come from a man in his thirties or forties in good health and CMV-seronegative. Both conserved end residues are part of each CDR3. Fields, in order: J gene, V gene, clone size, D gene, CDR3 DNA, CDR3 protein. A D gene is named only where the DNA matches it firmly. Clone size is not always given. Where it is, it says once, few, many or a class for expanded clones.

TRBJ2-1 TRBV30 NA NA TGTGCCTGGAGTGTATACGCCAGCGGTGTTTACAATGAGCAGTTCTTC CAWSVYASGVYNEQFF
TRBJ1-1 TRBV7-2 NA NA TGTGCCAGCAGCCTGACAGGAACGCATTACACTGAAGCTTTCTTT CASSLTGTHYTEAFF
TRBJ2-7 TRBV5-4 NA NA TGTGCCAGCAGCGACGGGAGCTCCTACGAGCAGTACTTC CASSDGSSYEQYF
TRBJ1-1 TRBV19 NA NA TGTGCCAGTATCCGGGTCCAGGGTAGGACTGAAGCTTTCTTT CASIRVQGRTEAFF
TRBJ2-1 TRBV27 NA TRBD2 TGTGCCAGCAGTTTCGGGCGGGAGGCCGAGTTCTTC CASSFGREAEFF
TRBJ2-3 TRBV7-8 NA NA TGTGCCAGCAGCTTAAATTGGCAGTCTACGCAGTATTTT CASSLNWQSTQYF
TRBJ2-7 TRBV6-1 NA NA TGTGCCAGCAGTGACAAACAGGGAACGGCCTACGAGCAGTACTTC CASSDKQGTAYEQYF
TRBJ1-5 TRBV9 NA TRBD1 TGTGCCAGCAGCCTACGGGACAGCTGGAATCAGCCCCAGCATTTT CASSLRDSWNQPQHF
TRBJ2-3 TRBV4-3 NA TRBD2 TGCGCCAGCAGCCAAGATCTTTCGGCTAGCGGGAGGTCCTTCCCCACAGATACGCAGTATTTT CASSQDLSASGRSFPTDTQYF
TRBJ1-2 TRBV29-1 once TRBD1 TGCAGCGCCCAAATGGGGACAGGGCTGTCTGGCTACACCTTC CSAQMGTGLSGYTF
TRBJ1-1 TRBV5-1 NA NA TGCGCCAGCAGCTCCCGGACGGACGGACTGCTCGAAGCTTTCTTT CASSSRTDGLLEAFF
TRBJ1-2 TRBV6-6 NA NA TGTGCCGGCAGTTACGAGGCTGGGGGGTATGGCTACACCTTC CAGSYEAGGYGYTF
TRBJ2-5 TRBV9 NA TRBD2 TGTGCCAGCAGCCCGGGGACTAGCGGGAGGGTCGGTCGGGAGACCCAGTACTTC CASSPGTSGRVGRETQYF
TRBJ2-7 TRBV10-3 once NA TGTGCCACATTTGGTTTGGGGACACCGTGGGGCCACGAGCAGTACTTC CATFGLGTPWGHEQYF
TRBJ2-3 TRBV6-6 NA TRBD2 TGTGCCAGCAGTTACGACCTAGCGGGGTACACAGATACGCAGTATTTT CASSYDLAGYTDTQYF
TRBJ1-2 TRBV7-2 NA NA TGTGCCAGCAGCGACTATTTGACTAGCGCATATGGCTACACCTTC CASSDYLTSAYGYTF
TRBJ2-3 TRBV29-1 NA TRBD2 TGCAGCGTTGAGGGGACTAGCGGGGCCACAGATACGCAGTATTTT CSVEGTSGATDTQYF
TRBJ2-1 TRBV5-1 few TRBD1 TGCGCCAGCAGCTTGATTTCAGGGGGCAATGAGCAGTTCTTC CASSLISGGNEQFF
TRBJ1-5 TRBV19 few NA TGTGCCAGTAGTGCCAGGGGCTATCAGCCCCAGCATTTT CASSARGYQPQHF
TRBJ2-1 TRBV9 NA TRBD2 TGTGCCAGCAGCGTAGAATCCAGCGGGAGATCCTACAATGAGCAGTTCTTC CASSVESSGRSYNEQFF
TRBJ2-1 TRBV7-3 NA TRBD2 TGTGCCAGCAGCCCCATACTAGCGGGGGGTGAGCAGTTCTTC CASSPILAGGEQFF
TRBJ2-3 TRBV13 once NA TGTGCCAGCAGCTTAGTAGGGGCACAGAGCACAGATACGCAGTATTTT CASSLVGAQSTDTQYF
TRBJ2-1 TRBV27 NA NA TGTGCCAGCAGTCCTCCGACAGTAGTTTACAATGAGCAGTTCTTC CASSPPTVVYNEQFF
TRBJ1-3 TRBV6-1 NA NA TGTGCCAGCCATCGCGCTGGAAACACCATATATTTT CASHRAGNTIYF
TRBJ2-1 TRBV30 NA NA TGTGCCTGGAGTGCCGGGGCGGGGGCCTCGAGCACTGAGCAGTTCTTC CAWSAGAGASSTEQFF
TRBJ2-1 TRBV2 NA NA TGTGCCAGCAGACAGGGTAGGCACAATGAGCAGTTCTTC CASRQGRHNEQFF
TRBJ2-1 TRBV9 NA NA TGTGCCAGCAGCGTAGATTCTGGACTCGAGCAGTTCTTC CASSVDSGLEQFF
TRBJ1-5 TRBV2 NA TRBD1 TGTGCCAGCAGTGTAAATGGACAGGGGCTTCAGCCCCAGCATTTT CASSVNGQGLQPQHF
TRBJ1-1 TRBV5-3 NA TRBD1 TGTGCCAGAATCCCGCATCGAAGGAGACCAGGGGGGACGAACACTGAAGCTTTCTTT CARIPHRRRPGGTNTEAFF
TRBJ2-1 TRBV19 NA NA TGTGCCAGTAGTAGTTTTTCGGGGGATGAGCAGTTCTTC CASSSFSGDEQFF
TRBJ1-1 TRBV6-5 NA NA TGTGCCAGCAGTTACTCGGGGGGGCGACCCCAAGGGGCTTTCTTT CASSYSGGRPQGAFF
TRBJ2-3 TRBV2 once TRBD2 TGTGCCAGCAGTAAGGGGGTAGCGGGGAGCACAGATACGCAGTATTTT CASSKGVAGSTDTQYF
TRBJ2-7 TRBV19 NA NA TGTGCCAGTAGCTCTTTGGGGACACCGAGCTCCTACGAGCAGTACTTC CASSSLGTPSSYEQYF
TRBJ1-2 TRBV19 NA NA TGTGCCAGTACCCTCCGGCAACAGGAATTCTATGGCTACACCTTC CASTLRQQEFYGYTF
TRBJ2-7 TRBV5-1 NA NA TGCGCCAGCAGCGCGTACGGGGTAAGCTCCTACGAGCAGTACTTC CASSAYGVSSYEQYF
TRBJ2-7 TRBV4-2 NA TRBD1 TGTGCCAGCAGCCAAGGTACAGGGGTCAGCAGTTCCTACGAGCAGTACTTC CASSQGTGVSSSYEQYF
TRBJ2-3 TRBV19 once NA TGTGCCAGTAGTATAGGGACAACTAGCACAGATACGCAGTATTTT CASSIGTTSTDTQYF
TRBJ1-4 TRBV5-8 NA NA TGTGCCAGCAGCCGACAGGCACGTAATGAAAAACTGTTTTTT CASSRQARNEKLFF
TRBJ2-7 TRBV27 NA NA TGTGCCAGCAGTGTGACACTTGCCGACTACGAGCAGTACTTC CASSVTLADYEQYF
TRBJ2-1 TRBV30 NA NA TGTGCCTGGGGACCTGGAGCGGGTGAGCAGTTCTTC CAWGPGAGEQFF
TRBJ2-7 TRBV7-9 NA NA TGTGCCAGTGAAGCCGCAGGACTCCAATACGAGCAGTACTTC CASEAAGLQYEQYF